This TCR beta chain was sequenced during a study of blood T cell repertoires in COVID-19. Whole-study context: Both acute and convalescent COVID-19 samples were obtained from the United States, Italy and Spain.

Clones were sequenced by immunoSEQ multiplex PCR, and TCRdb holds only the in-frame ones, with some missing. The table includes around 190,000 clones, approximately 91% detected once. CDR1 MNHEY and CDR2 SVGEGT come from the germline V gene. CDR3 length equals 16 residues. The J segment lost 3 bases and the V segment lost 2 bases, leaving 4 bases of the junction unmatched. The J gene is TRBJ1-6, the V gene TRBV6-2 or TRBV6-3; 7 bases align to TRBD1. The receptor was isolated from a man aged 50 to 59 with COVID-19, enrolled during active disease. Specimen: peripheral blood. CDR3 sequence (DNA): TGTGCCAGCAGTTACAGGGGGCGTTACTATAATTCACCCCTCCACTTT. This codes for CASSYRGRYYNSPLHF.